This T cell receptor beta chain was profiled in a study of cytomegalovirus exposure and HLA in healthy donors. Vbeta (60) and Jbeta (13) primers were used in the PCR. Clones were read by immunoSEQ multiplex PCR, and TCRdb kept only the in-frame ones, dropping some. The table records 150,000 to 200,000 clones, over 65% of them present only once. The CDR3 has 13 residues. J lost 4 bases, V lost 6 bases, and 5 bases had no gene match. Germline CDR1 and CDR2: GTSNPN and SVGIG (reference sequence). Sequencing input: PBMCs. V gene TRBV30 combines with J gene TRBJ2-3, with 9 bases that match TRBD1. This receptor was taken from a man aged 55 to 69 in good health and CMV-seronegative. CDR3 in DNA: TGTGCCTGCCGACAGGGGGGGGCAGATACGCAGTATTTT. It codes for CACRQGGADTQYF.